The subject of this entry is one T cell receptor (beta chain). The antigen is unknown. Mouse names are used for the genes. The CDR3 goes on 4 residues after the read ends, and that part is filled in from the germline J gene. Sequencing relied on a cDNA template that was reverse transcribed from extracted RNA. Using immunoSEQ multiplex PCR, the repertoire was profiled, and TCRdb retains in-frame clones only, with some absent. This sample comprises about 270,000 clones, none seen once only. The CDR3 consists of 13 residues. Germline CDR1 and CDR2: GKSSPN and SITVG. Trimming took off 1 base at V and 1 base at J, with 6 bases between the two ends. The study sorted pooled cutaneous lymph node cells by CD4, CD8alpha, NKG2D, NKG2ACE and other markers. These data originate in a study of CD8+ T cells in alopecia areata. Study-level information: C3H/HeJ graft donors with spontaneous alopecia, aged roughly 6-13 months, supplied skin that was transplanted onto female C3H/HeJ mice aged about 6-10 weeks.

General study points: More clonal than normal scalp was lesional scalp, particularly alopecia totalis/universalis. In scalp samples, resident alphabeta T cells of normal skin are also sequenced.

This receptor was obtained from a C3H/HeJ mouse with alopecia areata. For the strain, the MHC haplotype given is H2-k. Sequenced sample: CD4+ T cells sorted from a lymph node. This chain uses TRBV31 with TRBJ2-4; possibly TRBD2 for D (6 bases). The sequenced CDR3 bases are TGTGCCTGGAGTCGGGGGGGTCAAAAC. Protein product: CAWSRGGQN. The entire CDR3 is CAWSRGGQNTLYF.